This T cell receptor beta chain was sequenced during a study of cytomegalovirus exposure and HLA in healthy donors. The CDR3 sequence is 15 residues long. CDR1 SNHLY and CDR2 FYNNEI come from the germline V gene. Trimming shortened V by 4 bases and J by 0 bases, and 10 bases separated the two germline ends. Assay: immunoSEQ multiplex PCR; the TCRdb copy retains only in-frame clones and omits some. The sample records some 140,000 clones, just under 85% being singletons. Material for sequencing was PBMCs. This chain links TRBV2 with TRBJ2-1, with D maybe TRBD2 (5 bases). The TCR was taken from a man in his thirties or forties in good health and CMV-seropositive. CDR3 nucleotide sequence: TGTGCCAGCAGTGGAAAACTAGTCTCCTACAATGAGCAGTTCTTC. Translated, it gives CASSGKLVSYNEQFF. Drawing the rest from reference TRBV2 and TRBJ2-1, the complete variable domain is EPEVTQTPSHQVTQMGQEVILRCVPISNHLYFYWYRQILGQKVEFLVSFYNNEISEKSEIFDDQFSVERPDGSNFTLKIRSTKLEDSAMYFCASSGKLVSYNEQFFGPGTRLTVL.